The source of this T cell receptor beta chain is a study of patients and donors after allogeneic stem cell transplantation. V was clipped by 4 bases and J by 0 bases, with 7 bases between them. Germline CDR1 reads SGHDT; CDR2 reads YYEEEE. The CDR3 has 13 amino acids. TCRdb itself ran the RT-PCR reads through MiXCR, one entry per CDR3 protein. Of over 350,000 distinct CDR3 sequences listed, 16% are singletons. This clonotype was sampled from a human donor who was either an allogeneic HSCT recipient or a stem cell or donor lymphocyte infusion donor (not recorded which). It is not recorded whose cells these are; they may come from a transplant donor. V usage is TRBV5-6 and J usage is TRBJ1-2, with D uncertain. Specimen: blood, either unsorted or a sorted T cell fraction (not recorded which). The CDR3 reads CASSQTANYGYTF. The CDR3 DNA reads TGTGCCAGCAGCCAAACAGCTAACTATGGCTACACCTTC.